These 20 T cell receptor beta chains share one sample of origin, sequenced in a study of breast tumors, draining lymph nodes, adjacent tissues. TCRdb fed the multiplex PCR reads into MiXCR, producing one record per CDR3 protein. The sample shows approximately 190,000 distinct CDR3 sequences, roughly 31% of them seen only once. Breast cancer patients provided tissue from their axillary draining lymph nodes. Input material: axillary lymph node tissue. These receptors were collected from a female donor with breast cancer. Some clones in this sample may be carry-over from other donors' samples.

This clonotype was observed many times. This sequence joins TRBV7-9 and TRBJ2-1; D not certain. Germline V CDR1 and CDR2: SEHNR, FQNEAQ (reference sequence). The CDR3 is made up of 15 amino acids. V dropped 1 base and J dropped 8 bases, with 15 bases sitting between them. CDR3 coding DNA: TGTGCCAGCAGCTTAGTGGCCCCCCGAGGCGATGAGCAGTTCTTC. Translating gives CASSLVAPRGDEQFF.

Many counts were recorded for this clonotype. The chain links TRBV5-1 to TRBJ1-4; tentative D call: TRBD1 (6 bases). The CDR3 extends over 16 amino acids. Trimming left V 3 bases short and J 7 bases short, with 19 bases between. Looked up from germline, CDR1 is SGHRS and CDR2 is YFSETQ. CDR3 coding DNA: TGCGCCAGCAGCTCCCAAGGAGACAGGAAAGGTGAAAAACTGTTTTTT. It translates to CASSSQGDRKGEKLFF.

Of note for this clonotype: The junction and the germline gene differ at one end; a read error may be behind it. This rearrangement joins TRBV19 to TRBJ1-3; no firm D call. Per the germline V gene, CDR1 is LNHDA and CDR2 is SQIVND (reference sequence). The CDR3 has 13 residues. The chain's CDR3 is CASSMSPGDTIYF. CDR3 bases: TGTGCCAGTAGTATGAGCCCTGGAGACACCATATATTTT.

V is TRBV9 and J is TRBJ2-7; 9 bases fit TRBD1. Germline CDR1 is SGDLS and CDR2 is YYNGEE. The CDR3 has 13 amino acids. The V segment lost 0 bases and the J segment 9 bases; nucleotides outside the gene matches: 4. The CDR3 sequence is CASSVGQGDRQYF. As DNA, the CDR3 is TGTGCCAGCAGCGTAGGACAGGGGGATCGGCAGTACTTC.

At least ten counts were recorded for this clonotype. The J gene is TRBJ2-3, the V gene TRBV5-6; 15 nucleotides agree with TRBD2. V gave up 1 base and J gave up 0 bases; unmatched junction bases: 6. CDR3 length equals 19 residues. Germline V gene lookup returns CDR1 SGHDT and CDR2 YYEEEE. The CDR3 sequence: CASSLPGLAGGLSTDTQYF. DNA of the CDR3: TGTGCCAGCAGCTTGCCGGGACTAGCGGGAGGACTCAGCACAGATACGCAGTATTTT.

This clonotype was detected only a few times. This may stem from a read error, because a much larger clone lies one nucleotide away. This chain links TRBV9 with TRBJ2-7; maybe TRBD2 (5 bases). The germline V gene has CDR1 SGDLS and CDR2 YYNGEE. The CDR3 consists of 14 residues. As DNA, the CDR3 is TGTGCCAGCAGCGTAGGACTAACCACCTACGAGCAGTCCTTC. Translating it yields CASSVGLTTYEQSF.

This clonotype appeared many times. V and J are TRBV7-2 and TRBJ2-1; no clear D. The V gene lost 1 base and the J gene lost 5 bases, with 12 bases spanning the gap. CDR1 and CDR2 (germline): SGHTA, FQGNSA. This CDR3 comprises 15 residues. CDR3 nucleotides: TGTGCCAGCAGCTTAGGCCTCGTAGGTAACAATGAGCAGTTCTTC. Translated, it gives CASSLGLVGNNEQFF.

The gene calls are TRBV7-9 and TRBJ2-3; unclear D gene. V was pared by 5 bases and J by 11 bases, with 14 bases between. The germline gives CDR1 SEHNR, CDR2 FQNEAQ (reference sequence). This CDR3 region has 12 residues. The CDR3 coding sequence is TGTGCCAGCAGCCAGGATAACAATGAGCAGTATTTT. Amino acid sequence: CASSQDNNEQYF.

Concerning this clonotype: A much larger clone lies one base from this, so it may be a read error. The CDR3 sequence: CAWAGRLPNEQFF. The CDR3 DNA follows: TGTGCCTGGGCGGGCCGCCTTCCAAATGAGCAGTTCTTC. V gene TRBV30 combines with J gene TRBJ2-1, with a tentative D call TRBD2 (5 bases). V dropped 5 bases and J dropped 7 bases, with 15 bases sitting between them. CDR3 length equals 13 residues. CDR1 is GTSNPN, CDR2 SVGIG, per germline (reference sequence).

This clonotype came up many times. A much larger clone differs from this one at a single base, so this may be a read error. The rearrangement uses TRBV5-5 and TRBJ2-1; possible D gene TRBD2, 5 bases. V dropped 0 bases and J dropped 5 bases, with 9 bases sitting between them. This CDR3 spans 14 amino acids. The V gene's germline CDR1 is SGHKS and CDR2 YYEKEE (reference sequence). The CDR3: CASSLDLAHNEQFF. DNA for the CDR3: TGTGCCAGCAGCTTGGACCTAGCACACAATGAGCAGTTCTTC.

The sample holds a few counts of this clonotype. Since a much larger clone is just one base distant, this may be a read error. This sequence joins TRBV14 and TRBJ2-7, with 9 bases fitting TRBD1. From germline, CDR1 is SGHDN and CDR2 FVKESK. The V segment lost 4 bases and the J segment 6 bases; nucleotides outside the gene matches: 16. The length of the CDR3 is 17 residues. In nucleotides, the CDR3 is TGTGCCAGCAGCCCCCTTTTACAGGGGGCGCAGACCTCCGAGCAGTACTTC. Amino acids: CASSPLLQGAQTSEQYF.

This clonotype was observed at least ten times. This sequence joins TRBV30 and TRBJ2-3, with D maybe TRBD2 (7 bases). V gave up 2 bases and J gave up 1 base, with 22 bases separating them. Germline assignment: CDR1 GTSNPN and CDR2 SVGIG (reference sequence). The CDR3 contains 18 residues. CDR3 protein: CAWSHNLGRGAGTDTQYF. The CDR3 nucleotides are TGTGCCTGGAGTCACAACCTTGGTCGGGGGGCCGGCACAGATACGCAGTATTTT.

This clonotype was detected ten times or more. V gene TRBV5-1 combines with J gene TRBJ2-7, with TRBD1 identical over 8 bases. The CDR3 is 13 residues long. J lost 7 bases, V lost 4 bases, and 7 bases had no gene match. Per germline, CDR1 SGHRS and CDR2 YFSETQ. The CDR3 DNA follows: TGCGCCAGCAGCCTGTTGACAGGGGTTGAGCAGTACTTC. It yields the protein CASSLLTGVEQYF. The entire variable domain, with the rest obtained from reference TRBV5-1 and TRBJ2-7, is as follows: KAGVTQTPRYLIKTRGQQVTLSCSPISGHRSVSWYQQTPGQGLQFLFEYFSETQRNKGNFPGRFSGRQFSNSRSEMNVSTLELGDSALYLCASSLLTGVEQYFGPGTRLTVT.

The CDR3 DNA follows: TGTGCCAGCAGTGAAAGGGAACCGGTTATTAATTCACCCCTCCACTTT. Translation: CASSEREPVINSPLHF. The chain couples TRBV2 to TRBJ1-6; D call uncertain. This CDR3 is built from 16 residues. With 2 bases removed from V and 6 bases from J, the gap between germline ends came to 14 bases. Germline CDR1 reads SNHLY; CDR2 reads FYNNEI.

Notes on this clonotype: This sequence may be a read error, since a much larger clone differs from it by one base. This chain connects TRBV12-3 or TRBV12-4 to TRBJ2-2; weak D call: TRBD2 (7 bases). This CDR3 has 15 amino acids. The CDR3 is CASGLGGGQGGELFF. In DNA, the CDR3 is TGTGCCAGCGGTTTAGGGGGGGGCCAGGGCGGGGAGCTGTTTTTT.

This clonotype was counted many times. The chain joins TRBV7-2 to TRBJ1-5; the D is unclear. The CDR3 is 18 residues long. Germline V gene sequence: CDR1 SGHTA, CDR2 FQGNSA. The germline V and J ends were trimmed by 1 base and 3 bases, with 19 bases remaining between them. CDR3 protein: CASSLGLELRGFNQPQHF. DNA for the CDR3: TGTGCCAGCAGCTTAGGGTTAGAACTAAGAGGATTCAATCAGCCCCAGCATTTT.

Ten or more counts support this clonotype. This chain uses TRBV5-1 with TRBJ2-5, with D unclear. The germline gives CDR1 SGHRS, CDR2 YFSETQ. Trimming left V 2 bases short and J 2 bases short, with 7 bases between. The CDR3 covers 13 residues. CDR3 protein: CASSFGQQETQYF. The CDR3, as DNA: TGCGCCAGCAGCTTCGGTCAGCAAGAGACCCAGTACTTC.

This clonotype was seen repeatedly, ten times or more. This chain uses TRBV6-6 with TRBJ2-5; TRBD2 matches at 12 bases. The V gene end was trimmed by 4 bases and the J gene end by 5 bases; junction bases not matched to a gene: 11. This CDR3 is built from 17 residues. From germline, CDR1 is MNHNY and CDR2 SVGAGI (reference sequence). CDR3 in amino acids: CASSLRTSGVFGETQYF. The DNA of the CDR3 is TGTGCCAGCAGTTTGAGGACTAGCGGGGTCTTTGGGGAGACCCAGTACTTC.

The sample holds many counts of this clonotype. The rearrangement joins TRBV19 to TRBJ2-1; 8 bases line up with TRBD2. The CDR3 totals 18 residues. Germline trimming cut 4 bases from V and 8 bases from J; bases unmatched to any gene: 19. From germline, CDR1 is LNHDA and CDR2 SQIVND (reference sequence). The CDR3 region has the DNA TGTGCCAGTAGTACCCGTATCCCTTTAGCGGGGTTTAGCGATGAGCAGTTCTTC. Its translation: CASSTRIPLAGFSDEQFF.

This clonotype has at least ten counts. For the CDR3, the DNA is TGCGCCAGCAGCTTAGTAGCGGGGGAATCAGAGACCCAGTACTTC. Translating gives CASSLVAGESETQYF. The chain employs TRBV5-1 and TRBJ2-5; 9 bases are shared with TRBD2. CDR3 length: 15 amino acids. Trimming cost V 2 bases and J 4 bases; bases outside gene matches: 6. Germline lookup yields CDR1 SGHRS and CDR2 YFSETQ.